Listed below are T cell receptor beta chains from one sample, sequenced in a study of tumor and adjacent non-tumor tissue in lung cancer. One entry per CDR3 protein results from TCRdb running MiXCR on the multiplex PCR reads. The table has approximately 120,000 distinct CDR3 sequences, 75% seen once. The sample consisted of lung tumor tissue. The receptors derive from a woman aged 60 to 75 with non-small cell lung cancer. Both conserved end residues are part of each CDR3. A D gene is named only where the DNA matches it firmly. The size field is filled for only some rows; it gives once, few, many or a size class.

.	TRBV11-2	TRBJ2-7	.	CASSLVLAAPSYEQYF	TGTGCCAGCAGCTTAGTATTAGCGGCTCCCTCCTACGAGCAGTACTTC
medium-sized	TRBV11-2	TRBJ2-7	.	CASSLVQLGGYEQYF	TGTGCCAGCAGCTTAGTGCAGCTAGGGGGCTACGAGCAGTACTTC
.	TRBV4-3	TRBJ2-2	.	CANSQDWNEITVELFF	TGCGCCAACAGCCAAGATTGGAACGAAATCACCGTGGAGCTGTTTTTT
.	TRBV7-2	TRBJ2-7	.	CASSFTLPGEQYF	TGTGCCAGCAGCTTTACGCTCCCAGGCGAGCAGTACTTC
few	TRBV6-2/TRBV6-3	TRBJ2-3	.	CASKLTGPTDTQYF	TGTGCCAGTAAGTTGACAGGTCCTACAGATACGCAGTATTTT
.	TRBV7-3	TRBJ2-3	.	CASSRGQSTDKQYF	TGTGCCAGCAGCCGAGGACAGAGCACAGATAAGCAGTATTTT
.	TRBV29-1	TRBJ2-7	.	CGVWDGGAFYEQYF	TGCGGCGTTTGGGATGGAGGCGCTTTCTACGAGCAGTATTTC
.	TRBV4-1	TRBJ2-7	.	CANSLGFPYEQYF	TGCGCCAACAGCTTGGGGTTCCCCTACGAGCAATACTTC
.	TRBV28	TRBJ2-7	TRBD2	CANSPREGRTYEQYF	TGTGCCAACAGCCCACGGGAGGGTAGGACCTACGAGCAGTACTTC
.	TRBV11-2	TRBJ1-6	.	CASSLQPSLNSPVHF	TGCGCCAGCAGCTTACAACCCAGCCTAAATTCACCCGTCCACTTT
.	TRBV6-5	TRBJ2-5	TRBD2	CGSRTGLAGAETQYF	TGTGGCAGCAGGACTGGACTAGCGGGAGCGGAGACCCAGTACTTC
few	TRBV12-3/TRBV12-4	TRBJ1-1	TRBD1	CASTRTGARNTEAFF	TGTGCCAGCACCAGGACAGGGGCGCGGAACACTGAAGCTTTCTTT
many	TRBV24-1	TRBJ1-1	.	CATSDLRAGQVFF	TGTGCCACCAGTGATTTACGGGCAGGGCAAGTTTTCTTT
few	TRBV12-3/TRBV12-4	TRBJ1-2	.	CASRPGTRVGYTF	TGTGCCAGCAGACCCGGGACACGGGTCGGCTACACCTTC
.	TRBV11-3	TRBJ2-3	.	CASKPVGQGGHTQYF	TGTGCCAGCAAACCCGTCGGGCAGGGAGGTCATACGCAGTACTTT
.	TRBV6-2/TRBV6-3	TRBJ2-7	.	CAGSRQESYELYF	TGTGCCGGCAGTAGACAGGAATCCTACGAGCTGTACTTC
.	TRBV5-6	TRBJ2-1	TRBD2	CANSLYRAGGGNGQFF	TGTGCCAACAGCTTGTATCGAGCGGGAGGGGGAAATGGGCAGTTCTTC
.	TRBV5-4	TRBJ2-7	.	CASSLGGLSHEQYF	TGTGCCAGCAGCTTGGGTGGGTTGTCCCACGAGCAGTACTTC
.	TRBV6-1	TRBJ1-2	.	CTSSEYRQGNYGYTF	TGTACCAGCAGTGAATATCGGCAGGGGAACTATGGCTATACCTTC
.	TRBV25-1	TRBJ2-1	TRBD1	CASSTRDRARDEQFF	TGTGCCAGCTCGACCCGCGACAGGGCGAGAGATGAGCAGTTCTTC
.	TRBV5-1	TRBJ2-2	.	CTNCPLNSGELFF	TGCACCAACTGCCCGTTAAACAGCGGGGAGCTGTTTTTT
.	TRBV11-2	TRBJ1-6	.	CASTTDKGSSPLHF	TGTGCCAGCACCACGGACAAGGGGAGCTCACCCCTCCACTTT